This TCR beta chain stems from a study of T cells after yellow fever vaccination. Study-level information: With SMART-Seq v4 Ultra Low Input, the fractions containing low cell numbers were prepared.

Notes on this clonotype: No antigen is known for it.

General observations from the study: Booster sampling recovered most clones from primary vaccination (roughly 96% CD4, over 75% CD8).

CDR3 length equals 17 residues. J was trimmed by 2 bases and V by 0 bases; bases with no gene match: 6. Germline V gene sequence: CDR1 LGHNA, CDR2 YSLEER. The authors made TCR cDNA by 5'RACE template switching, adding a universal primer site and UMIs. TCRdb analysed the 5' RACE reads with MiXCR anew, one entry per CDR3 protein. Here the sample spans approximately 120,000 distinct CDR3 sequences, roughly 9% being singletons. This receptor was obtained from a man younger than 30 who received the YFV17D yellow fever vaccine. Material: CD8+ T cells sorted from PBMCs, obtained on the day of the yellow fever booster vaccination. V gene TRBV4-3 combines with J gene TRBJ2-3; 9 positions match TRBD2. The CDR3, as DNA: TGCGCCAGCAGCCAAGATCTGCCTAGCGGGGCCACAGATACGCAGTATTTT. Translating gives CASSQDLPSGATDTQYF.